This T cell receptor beta chain is drawn from a study of identical twins. Study results and limitations: In beta out-of-frame sequences, the excess sharing between twins was weaker. The abundant beta clonotypes from cord blood had fewer insertions, and memory repertoires had none of this.

A word on this clonotype: The antigen is unknown.

Only healthy Caucasians were enrolled as donors. The germline V gene has CDR1 ENHRY and CDR2 SYGVKD. The CDR3 runs to 15 residues. Trimming took 5 bases from V and 2 from J; bases not matched to a gene: 7. Each CDR3 protein gets one entry after TCRdb re-called the 5' RACE reads with MiXCR. The sample includes a few hundred thousand distinct CDR3 sequences, roughly 9% seen only once; the top ten take about 8.1%. Sequencing used naive T cells sorted from blood. The source of this sequence is a woman in her 50s in good health. The chain uses TRBV10-3 and TRBJ2-7; 9 nucleotides line up with TRBD1. Written as DNA, the CDR3 is TGTGCCATCAGTCGTCCCGGGACAGGGACCTACGAGCAGTACTTC. This translates into CAISRPGTGTYEQYF.